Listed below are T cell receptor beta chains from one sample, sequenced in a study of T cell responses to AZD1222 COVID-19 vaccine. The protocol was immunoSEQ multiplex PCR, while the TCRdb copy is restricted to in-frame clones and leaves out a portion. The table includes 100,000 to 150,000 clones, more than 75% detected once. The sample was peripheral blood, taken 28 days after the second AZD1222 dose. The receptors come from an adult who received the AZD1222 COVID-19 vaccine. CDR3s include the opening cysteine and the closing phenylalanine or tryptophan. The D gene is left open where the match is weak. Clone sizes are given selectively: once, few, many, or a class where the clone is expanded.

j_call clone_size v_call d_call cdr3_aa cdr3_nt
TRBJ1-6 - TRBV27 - CASSIGQSNSPLHF TGTGCCAGCAGCATAGGACAGTCTAATTCACCCCTCCACTTT
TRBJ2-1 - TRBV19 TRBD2 CASSIDVGTRRINEQFF TGTGCCAGTAGTATAGATGTGGGGACTAGGAGGATCAATGAGCAGTTCTTC
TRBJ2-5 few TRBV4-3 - CASSQSDGATAPGQETQYF TGCGCCAGCAGCCAATCAGACGGGGCCACCGCGCCAGGGCAAGAGACCCAGTACTTC
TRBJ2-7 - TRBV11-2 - CASSLVNEQYF TGTGCCAGCAGCTTAGTGAACGAGCAGTACTTC
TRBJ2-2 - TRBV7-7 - CASSSSPMGAVTGELFF TGTGCCAGCAGCTCCTCCCCTATGGGGGCCGTCACCGGGGAGCTGTTTTTT
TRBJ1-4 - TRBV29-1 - CSVESWDSEKLFF TGCAGCGTTGAGTCCTGGGATTCCGAAAAACTGTTTTTT
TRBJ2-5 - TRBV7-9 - CASSLVSGTQYF TGTGCCAGCAGCTTAGTCAGCGGGACCCAGTACTTC
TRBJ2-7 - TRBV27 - CASSLRGRESEQYF TGTGCCAGCAGCCTCAGGGGTCGGGAATCCGAGCAGTACTTC
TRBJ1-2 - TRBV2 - CASSETHYGYTF TGTGCCAGCAGTGAAACCCACTATGGCTACACCTTC
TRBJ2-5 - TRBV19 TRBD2 CASSHRVASGREETQYF TGTGCCAGTAGTCATCGCGTCGCTAGCGGGAGGGAAGAGACCCAGTACTTC
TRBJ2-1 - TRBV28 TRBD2 CASSLTSGAYNEQFF TGTGCCAGCAGTTTGACTAGCGGAGCTTACAATGAGCAGTTCTTC
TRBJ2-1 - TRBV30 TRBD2 CAWSSTSGRNEQFF TGTGCCTGGAGTAGCACTAGCGGGCGGAATGAGCAGTTCTTC
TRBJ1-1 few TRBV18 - CASSPPGNTEAFF TGTGCCAGCTCACCACCGGGGAACACTGAAGCTTTCTTT
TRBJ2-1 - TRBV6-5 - CASETTGSYNEQFF TGTGCCAGCGAGACAACGGGTTCTTACAATGAGCAGTTCTTC